This is a list of T cell receptor beta chains from one sample in a study of OX40 agonist ivuxolimab in advanced cancers. Measured with immunoSEQ multiplex PCR; TCRdb has only the in-frame clones, and not every one. The sample has about 73,000 clones, 85% to 90% seen once. The material was CD4+ or CD8+ T cells sorted from blood, obtained in a trial of the OX40 agonist ivuxolimab. These receptors were taken from an adult with an advanced solid tumor such as melanoma, head and neck, liver or kidney cancer. The CDR3 runs from the conserved cysteine through the conserved F or W. Each record gives: CDR3 protein, CDR3 DNA, V gene, clone size, D gene, J gene. The D gene is left open where the match is weak. Size values are once, few and many counts, or a class for expanded clones, and some rows have none.

CDR3: CASSLTTQGARGAFF
DNA: TGTGCCAGCAGCTTAACCACCCAGGGGGCCCGCGGAGCTTTCTTT
V: TRBV7-8
size: NA
D: TRBD1
J: TRBJ1-1

CDR3: CASSEAPGAYYEQYF
DNA: TGTGCCAGCAGTGAAGCGCCCGGGGCCTACTACGAGCAGTACTTC
V: TRBV6-1
size: once
D: NA
J: TRBJ2-7

CDR3: CASSLWQGYGELFF
DNA: TGTGCCAGCAGCTTGTGGCAGGGCTACGGGGAGCTGTTTTTT
V: TRBV7-2
size: NA
D: NA
J: TRBJ2-2

CDR3: CAWGPPGEPYEQYF
DNA: TGTGCCTGGGGGCCCCCGGGGGAACCCTACGAGCAGTACTTC
V: TRBV30
size: once
D: NA
J: TRBJ2-7

CDR3: CASSFEQGSYEQYF
DNA: TGTGCCAGCAGCTTTGAACAGGGCTCCTACGAGCAGTACTTC
V: TRBV7-2
size: NA
D: NA
J: TRBJ2-7

CDR3: CASSSWGEKLFF
DNA: TGTGCCAGCAGTTCGTGGGGAGAAAAACTGTTTTTT
V: TRBV6-1
size: NA
D: NA
J: TRBJ1-4

CDR3: CASSGANSNQPQHF
DNA: TGCGCCAGCAGTGGCGCGAATAGCAATCAGCCCCAGCATTTT
V: TRBV10-2
size: NA
D: NA
J: TRBJ1-5

CDR3: CASSSRGVGKANYGYTF
DNA: TGTGCCAGCAGTTCACGGGGTGTGGGGAAAGCTAACTATGGCTACACCTTC
V: TRBV7-2
size: few
D: NA
J: TRBJ1-2

CDR3: CASSYRGSTDTQYF
DNA: TGTGCCAGCAGCTACAGGGGAAGCACAGATACGCAGTATTTT
V: TRBV6-4
size: once
D: TRBD1
J: TRBJ2-3

CDR3: CASRPGGVNTGELFF
DNA: TGTGCCAGCAGGCCCGGGGGGGTTAACACCGGGGAGCTGTTTTTT
V: TRBV7-2
size: NA
D: TRBD2
J: TRBJ2-2

CDR3: CAISDQSRNTEAFF
DNA: TGTGCCATCAGTGATCAGTCGAGGAACACTGAAGCTTTCTTT
V: TRBV10-3
size: NA
D: NA
J: TRBJ1-1

CDR3: CASSFKGDTEAFF
DNA: TGCGCCAGCAGCTTCAAGGGAGACACTGAAGCTTTCTTT
V: TRBV5-1
size: once
D: NA
J: TRBJ1-1

CDR3: CASTSRRGGYYGYTF
DNA: TGTGCCAGCACCTCACGCAGGGGGGGCTACTATGGCTACACCTTC
V: TRBV6-5
size: NA
D: TRBD1
J: TRBJ1-2

CDR3: CATLRQGQNIQYF
DNA: TGTGCCACCCTCCGACAGGGCCAAAACATTCAGTACTTC
V: TRBV5-6
size: once
D: TRBD1
J: TRBJ2-4

CDR3: CAWSVGSGGGELFF
DNA: TGTGCCTGGAGTGTAGGTTCGGGCGGCGGGGAGCTGTTTTTT
V: TRBV30
size: NA
D: NA
J: TRBJ2-2

CDR3: CASSAQPTGELFF
DNA: TGTGCCAGCAGTGCCCAACCCACCGGGGAGCTGTTTTTT
V: TRBV6-4
size: once
D: NA
J: TRBJ2-2

CDR3: CASTSGTNNQPQHF
DNA: TGTGCCAGCACCTCCGGGACCAACAATCAGCCCCAGCATTTT
V: TRBV6-5
size: NA
D: NA
J: TRBJ1-5

CDR3: CASSLRSGGQSYEQYF
DNA: TGTGCCAGCAGCTTGCGTAGCGGGGGGCAATCCTACGAGCAGTACTTC
V: TRBV5-4
size: NA
D: TRBD2
J: TRBJ2-7

CDR3: CASSPPLQSSTDTQYF
DNA: TGTGCCAGCTCACCACCTCTCCAGTCTAGCACAGATACGCAGTATTTT
V: TRBV18
size: NA
D: NA
J: TRBJ2-3

CDR3: CASRDRASGNQPQHF
DNA: TGTGCCAGCAGGGACAGGGCGTCGGGCAATCAGCCCCAGCATTTT
V: TRBV6-5
size: NA
D: TRBD1
J: TRBJ1-5

CDR3: CASTVAIRDANQETQYF
DNA: TGTGCCAGCACGGTGGCCATTCGGGACGCTAACCAAGAGACCCAGTACTTC
V: TRBV2
size: NA
D: NA
J: TRBJ2-5

CDR3: CASSLNSGGVGEQFF
DNA: TGTGCCAGCAGCTTAAATTCCGGGGGCGTCGGTGAGCAGTTCTTC
V: TRBV7-2
size: few
D: NA
J: TRBJ2-1